Shown below are 10 T cell receptor beta chains from a single sample sequenced in a study of shared clonotypes between healthy human individuals. Positive CCR7 selection of CD45RO-negative cells yielded the naive CD8 cells, and terminally differentiated effector memory CD45RA+ cells were excluded. Measured with immunoSEQ multiplex PCR; TCRdb has only the in-frame clones, and not every one. The table includes around 2.1 million clones, about 92% detected once. Sequencing was carried out using naive CD8+ T cells from PBMCs. The receptors were sampled from a man aged 18 to 30 in good health. Some clones in this sample may be carry-over from other donors' samples.

This chain uses TRBV15 with TRBJ2-5, with D perhaps TRBD2 (5 bases). Per germline, CDR1 LNHNV and CDR2 YYDKDF (reference sequence). The V gene lost 0 bases and the J gene lost 0 bases, with 8 bases spanning the gap. This CDR3 spans 15 amino acids. The CDR3 sequence is CATSREGRYQETQYF. CDR3 coding DNA: TGTGCCACCAGCAGAGAGGGGAGATACCAAGAGACCCAGTACTTC.

This chain connects TRBV9 to TRBJ2-2; D is unclear. The CDR3 contains 15 residues. With 1 base removed from V and 3 bases from J, the gap between germline ends came to 10 bases. Germline lookup yields CDR1 SGDLS and CDR2 YYNGEE. This CDR3 reads CASSVFSADTGELFF. The CDR3 nucleotides read TGTGCCAGCAGCGTATTCAGTGCCGACACCGGGGAGCTGTTTTTT.

The chain employs TRBV4-3 and TRBJ2-5; TRBD2 aligns across 10 bases. Germline assignment: CDR1 LGHNA and CDR2 YSLEER. CDR3 size: 15 residues. V trimming: 4 bases; J trimming: 2 bases; junction bases outside the gene matches: 4. The CDR3 loop is CASSRLLAGQETQYF. As DNA, the CDR3 is TGCGCCAGCAGCCGGTTACTAGCGGGACAAGAGACCCAGTACTTC.

The J gene is TRBJ2-7, the V gene TRBV21-1; TRBD2 is the table's D call, not checked against the DNA. TRBV21-1 is flagged as a pseudogene. CDR3 length: 15 residues. The chain's CDR3 is CASSLRERPAYEQYF. In DNA, the CDR3 is TGTGCCAGCAGCTTGAGGGAGCGGCCGGCCTACGAGCAGTACTTC.

In regard to this clone: This sample also contains other DNA sequences that code for the same CDR3. The J gene is TRBJ2-5, the V gene TRBV27; D gene uncertain. The V and J ends lost 4 bases and 0 bases respectively, with 6 bases between them. In germline, CDR1 is MNHEY, CDR2 SMNVEV (reference sequence). The CDR3 runs 13 residues. CDR3 sequence: CASSSPYQETQYF. CDR3 DNA: TGTGCCAGCAGTTCCCCGTACCAAGAGACCCAGTACTTC.

J is TRBJ1-1 and V is TRBV5-6; possible D gene TRBD1, 5 bases. The CDR3 loop spans 18 amino acids. CDR1 SGHDT and CDR2 YYEEEE come from the germline V gene. The V gene lost 4 bases and the J gene lost 0 bases, with 22 bases spanning the gap. DNA for the CDR3: TGTGCCAGCAGCCTACCGGTAGCGCGGGACTCTTTGAACACTGAAGCTTTCTTT. Its translation is CASSLPVARDSLNTEAFF.

Here the CDR3 reads CASSHRDPRVPTNYGYTF. CDR3 sequence (DNA): TGTGCCAGCAGCCATCGGGACCCCCGAGTACCAACTAACTATGGCTACACCTTC. This rearrangement joins TRBV14 to TRBJ1-2, with a weak D call TRBD1 (5 bases). V was shortened by 3 bases and J by 0 bases, with 20 bases between the two germline ends. Germline V CDR1 and CDR2: SGHDN, FVKESK. The CDR3 totals 18 residues.

With regard to this clone: Other DNA sequences from this sample encode an identical CDR3 as well. This rearrangement joins TRBV27 to TRBJ1-2; 7 bases line up with TRBD1. Germline V gives CDR1 MNHEY, CDR2 SMNVEV (reference sequence). The CDR3 has 16 amino acids. The V and J ends lost 3 bases and 0 bases, in that order; junction bases with no gene match: 7. The CDR3 nucleotides read TGTGCCAGCAGTTTCTCAACAGGGGAGGCTAACTATGGCTACACCTTC. The encoded protein is CASSFSTGEANYGYTF.

J is TRBJ1-2 and V is TRBV2; 10 bases align to TRBD1. V shed 4 bases and J 2 bases; nucleotides not matched to a gene: 1. The CDR3 runs 14 residues. Looked up from germline, CDR1 is SNHLY and CDR2 is FYNNEI. The DNA of the CDR3 is TGTGCCAGCAGTGTGACAGGGGGCAACTATGGCTACACCTTC. This sequence encodes CASSVTGGNYGYTF.

Comments on this clone: The DNA is left out, because the CDR3 cannot be placed on it with certainty; the CDR3 is given as TCRdb lists it. The CDR3 protein is CASSFGAGGYTF. The J gene is TRBJ1-2, the V gene TRBV28. Germline CDR1 MDHEN, CDR2 SYDVKM. The CDR3 has 12 amino acids, counting both end residues.